The text below deals with one T cell receptor beta chain. The data derive from a study of beta chain features in type 1 diabetes. Study information: Patients were similar to healthy donors in age and gender (as well as in cell yields).

With 10 bases removed from V and 2 bases from J, the gap between germline ends came to 18 bases. CDR3 length: 15 residues. Per germline, CDR1 MNHNY and CDR2 SVGAGI (reference sequence). Investigators reverse transcribed all isolated RNA, so they sequenced expressed TCRB transcripts. Sequencing was performed with immunoSEQ multiplex PCR; in TCRdb, only in-frame clones are kept and a portion is missing. The table shows 200,000 to 300,000 clones, with around a quarter occurring only once. The gene calls are TRBV6-6 and TRBJ1-5, with no clear D. The material sequenced was central memory CD4+ T cells from blood. This clonotype was obtained from a man in his thirties or forties in good health. CDR3 sequence (DNA): TGTGCCACCGAGGGCCCATCGAATGGCAATCAGCCCCAGCATTTT. Encoded protein: CATEGPSNGNQPQHF.